Below, 10 T cell receptor beta chains from the same sample are listed, as sequenced in a study of T cell clonality in common variable immunodeficiency. Study-wide results and caveats: Common variable immunodeficiency TCR beta sequences reportedly had fewer deletions and N-nucleotide insertions.

Assay used: immunoSEQ multiplex PCR; TCRdb lists only in-frame clones, some missing. The sample offers some 30,000 clones and no singletons, the top ten holding about 5%. These receptors have no known antigen. Sequences were obtained from peripheral blood mononuclear cells. The receptors here all came from a human donor with common variable immunodeficiency.

A remark on this clone: The read terminates 3 residues before the CDR3 end, so the remaining end is supplied by the germline J gene. The same CDR3 can be traced to other DNA sequences in this sample. The chain is built from TRBV6-2 or TRBV6-3 and TRBJ2-1, with D possibly TRBD1 on 6 matching bases. Germline CDR1 reads MNHEY; CDR2 reads SVGEGT. With 7 bases removed from V and 8 bases from J, the gap between germline ends came to 15 bases. The CDR3 contains 13 residues. The sequenced part of the CDR3 DNA is TGTGCCAGCACGGCAGGGGCGTTTTATGAG. Translating it yields CASTAGAFYE. The full CDR3 protein is CASTAGAFYEQFF.

This clone was seen many times. The CDR3 end is not reached by the read, which stops 3 residues before it; the germline J gene fills it in. The rearrangement joins TRBV5-1 to TRBJ2-3, with 8 positions matching TRBD2. Germline assignment: CDR1 SGHRS and CDR2 YFSETQ. The CDR3 runs to 19 residues. J was trimmed by 1 base and V by 3 bases; bases with no gene match: 16. The sequenced part of the CDR3 DNA is TGCGCCAGCAGCTCGAGAACTAGCGGTACTGGGAGCCGCACAGATACG. Amino acid sequence: CASSSRTSGTGSRTDT. The full CDR3 protein is CASSSRTSGTGSRTDTQYF.

This clone was recorded at least ten times. The DNA ends 3 residues before the CDR3 does, and the rest of the CDR3 is filled in from the germline J gene. This chain uses TRBV5-6 with TRBJ2-7; a possible D gene is TRBD1 (5 bases). The CDR3 runs to 13 residues. Germline V gives CDR1 SGHDT, CDR2 YYEEEE. The germline V and J ends were trimmed by 3 bases and 3 bases, with 10 bases remaining between them. The CDR3 loop is CASSYRLLYEQYF. The CDR3 bases that were read are TGTGCCAGCAGCTACAGGTTACTCTACGAG.

This clone has a handful of counts. Its ends do not fully match the called genes, so a read error is possible. The missing CDR3 end, 3 residues past where the read stops, is filled in from the germline J gene. V gene TRBV7-2 combines with J gene TRBJ1-5; D is ambiguous. The CDR3 has 13 amino acids. Germline CDR1 is SGHTA and CDR2 is FQGNSA. The part of the CDR3 DNA that was read is TGTGTCAGCAGTTCTAGGCCAGATGCGCCC. Translating gives CVSSSRPDAP. The whole CDR3 sequence reads CVSSSRPDAPQHF.

Concerning this clone itself: The CDR3 is cut off 3 residues early in the read; its end comes from the germline J gene. V gene TRBV19 combines with J gene TRBJ2-6; TRBD1 matches at 7 bases. Germline loops: CDR1 LNHDA, CDR2 SQIVND (reference sequence). CDR3 length: 16 amino acids. J gave up 2 bases and V 4 bases, and 5 bases lay outside the gene matches. Partial CDR3 DNA: TGTGCCAGTAGTACCCCAACAGGGGCTGGGGCCAACGTC. Its translation is CASSTPTGAGANV. From start to end, the CDR3 is CASSTPTGAGANVLTF. Variable domain in full (rest from reference TRBV19 and TRBJ2-6): DGGITQSPKYLFRKEGQNVTLSCEQNLNHDAMYWYRQDPGQGLRLIYYSQIVNDFQKGDIAEGYSVSREKKESFPLTVTSAQKNPTAFYLCASSTPTGAGANVLTFGAGSRLTVL.

With regard to this clone: Sequencing ends 3 residues short of the CDR3 end; the germline J gene provides the rest. V gene TRBV5-6 combines with J gene TRBJ2-5; the match to TRBD1 covers 8 bases. The CDR3 has 15 residues. Germline CDR1 SGHDT, CDR2 YYEEEE. V lost 7 bases to trimming and J lost 2 bases; unmatched junction nucleotides: 10. The CDR3 bases that were read are TGTGCCAGCGGATTAACAGGGGGTCTACAAGAGACC. This sequence encodes CASGLTGGLQET. The complete CDR3 sequence is CASGLTGGLQETQYF.

This clone was picked up a small number of times. The read is 3 residues too short to cover the CDR3 end, so that end is filled in from the germline J gene. The chain couples TRBV6-2 or TRBV6-3 to TRBJ1-5; 9 bases are a match to TRBD1. V lost 8 bases and J lost 2; bases outside the gene matches: 13. This CDR3 spans 17 amino acids. The germline gives CDR1 MNHEY, CDR2 SVGEGT. The DNA read from the CDR3 is TGTGCCAGCGAAAACCGGGACAGGGAAATTCGCAATCAGCCC. Encoded protein: CASENRDREIRNQP. The entire CDR3 protein reads CASENRDREIRNQPQHF.

This clone came up many times. The sequenced fragment ends 3 residues before the CDR3 boundary, so the rest is inferred from the germline J gene. This chain uses TRBV6-2 or TRBV6-3 with TRBJ2-7; TRBD2 might be the D (5 bases). The germline CDR1 and CDR2 sequences are MNHEY and SVGEGT. V was pared by 3 bases and J by 1 base, with 13 bases between. This CDR3 contains 15 residues. The part of the CDR3 DNA that was read is TGTGCCAGCAGTTATGGCCCCGGGGAGTCCTACGAG. Translated: CASSYGPGESYE. The complete CDR3 sequence is CASSYGPGESYEQYF.

Concerning this clone itself: The read ends 3 residues before the CDR3 terminus; that terminus is restored from the germline J gene. The chain recombines TRBV6-2 or TRBV6-3 with TRBJ1-5; no clear D. Per the germline V gene, CDR1 is MNHEY and CDR2 is SVGEGT. V lost 1 base, J lost 0 bases, and 4 bases lay in between. The CDR3 contains 14 residues. The sequenced CDR3 bases are TGTGCCAGCAGTTACTTGTATAGCAATCAGCCC. This codes for CASSYLYSNQP. The whole CDR3 region reads CASSYLYSNQPQHF.

In its sample, this clone was seen a few times. Sequencing ends 3 residues short of the CDR3 end; the germline J gene provides the rest. The chain joins TRBV29-1 to TRBJ1-5; D not resolved. The V gene's germline CDR1 is SQVTM and CDR2 ANQGSEA. The CDR3 totals 13 residues. Trimming removed 6 bases from V and 0 bases from J, with 9 bases in between. Partial CDR3 DNA: TGCAGCGTCCACACAGATAGCAATCAGCCC. This sequence encodes CSVHTDSNQP. The entire CDR3 is CSVHTDSNQPQHF.